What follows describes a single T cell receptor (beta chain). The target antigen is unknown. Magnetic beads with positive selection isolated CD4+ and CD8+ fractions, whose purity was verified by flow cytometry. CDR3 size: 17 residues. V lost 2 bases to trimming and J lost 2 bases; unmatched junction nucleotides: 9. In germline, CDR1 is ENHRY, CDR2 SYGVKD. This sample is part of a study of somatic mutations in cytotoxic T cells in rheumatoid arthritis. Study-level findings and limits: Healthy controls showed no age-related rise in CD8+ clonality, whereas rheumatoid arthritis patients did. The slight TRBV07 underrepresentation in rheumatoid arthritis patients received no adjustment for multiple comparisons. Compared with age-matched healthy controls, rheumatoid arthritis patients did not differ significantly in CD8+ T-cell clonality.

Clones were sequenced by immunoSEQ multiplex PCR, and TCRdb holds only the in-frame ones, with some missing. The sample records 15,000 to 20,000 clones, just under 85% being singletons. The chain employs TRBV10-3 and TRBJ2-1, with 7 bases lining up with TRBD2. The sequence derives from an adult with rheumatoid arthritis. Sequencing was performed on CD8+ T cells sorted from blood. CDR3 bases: TGTGCCATCAGTGAGGACCCCCCCAGCGGGACCTACAATGAGCAGTTCTTC. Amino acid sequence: CAISEDPPSGTYNEQFF.